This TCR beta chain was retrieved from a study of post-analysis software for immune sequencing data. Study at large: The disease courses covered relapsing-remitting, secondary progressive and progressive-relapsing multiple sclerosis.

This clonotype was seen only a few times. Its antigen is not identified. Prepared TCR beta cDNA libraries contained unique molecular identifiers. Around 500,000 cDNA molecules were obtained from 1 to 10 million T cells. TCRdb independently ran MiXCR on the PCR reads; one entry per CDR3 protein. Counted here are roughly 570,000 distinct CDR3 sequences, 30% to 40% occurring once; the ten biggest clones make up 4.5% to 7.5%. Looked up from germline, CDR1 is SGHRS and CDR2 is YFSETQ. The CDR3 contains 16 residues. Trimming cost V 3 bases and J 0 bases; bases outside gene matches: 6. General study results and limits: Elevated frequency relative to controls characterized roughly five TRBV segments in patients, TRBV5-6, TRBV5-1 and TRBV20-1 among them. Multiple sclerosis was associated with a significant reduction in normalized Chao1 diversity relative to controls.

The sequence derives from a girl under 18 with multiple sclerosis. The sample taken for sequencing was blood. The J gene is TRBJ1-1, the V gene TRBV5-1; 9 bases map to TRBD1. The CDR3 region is CASSSDRGLMNTEAFF. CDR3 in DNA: TGCGCCAGCAGCTCGGACAGGGGACTAATGAACACTGAAGCTTTCTTT.